Sequencing of this T cell receptor beta chain was carried out in a study of memory CD4+ T cells and cytomegalovirus serostatus. This table comes from immunoSEQ multiplex PCR, and its TCRdb copy is limited to in-frame clones, with some not included. The sample holds around 45,000 clones; roughly 80% are singletons and the top ten take 0.61%. Of note for this clone: Its antigen is still unknown.

General study points: The CMV-associated TCR signature appears largely within the CD4+ memory repertoire.

The sort gate was single viable CD3+CD4+CD8-CD45RO+ cells for memory CD4+ T cells. Serum IgG to CMV pp150, pp28, p38 and p52 defined serostatus. This clonotype was obtained from an adult in good health and CMV-seronegative. The source material was memory CD4+ T cells from blood.

CDR3 protein: CASSLDRREKLFF. The DNA for the CDR3 is TGTGCCAGCAGCTTAGATCGGCGGGAAAAACTGTTTTTT. This chain joins TRBV7-2 and TRBJ1-4; D call uncertain. The CDR3 spans 13 residues. Trimming took 1 base from V and 8 from J, leaving 8 bases between them. Per the germline V gene, CDR1 is SGHTA and CDR2 is FQGNSA.